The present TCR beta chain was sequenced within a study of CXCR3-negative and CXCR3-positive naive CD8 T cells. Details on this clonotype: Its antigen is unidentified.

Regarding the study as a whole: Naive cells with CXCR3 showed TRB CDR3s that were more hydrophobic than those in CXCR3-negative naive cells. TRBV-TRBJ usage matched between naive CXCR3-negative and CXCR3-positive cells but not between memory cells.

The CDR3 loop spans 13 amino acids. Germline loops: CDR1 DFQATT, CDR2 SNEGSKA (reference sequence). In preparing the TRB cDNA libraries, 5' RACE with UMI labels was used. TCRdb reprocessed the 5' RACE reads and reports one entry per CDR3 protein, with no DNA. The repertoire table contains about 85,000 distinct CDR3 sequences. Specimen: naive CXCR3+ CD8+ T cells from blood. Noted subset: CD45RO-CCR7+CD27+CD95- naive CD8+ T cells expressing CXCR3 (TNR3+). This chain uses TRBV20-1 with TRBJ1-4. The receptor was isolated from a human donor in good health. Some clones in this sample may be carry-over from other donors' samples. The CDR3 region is CSARALYEEKLFF.